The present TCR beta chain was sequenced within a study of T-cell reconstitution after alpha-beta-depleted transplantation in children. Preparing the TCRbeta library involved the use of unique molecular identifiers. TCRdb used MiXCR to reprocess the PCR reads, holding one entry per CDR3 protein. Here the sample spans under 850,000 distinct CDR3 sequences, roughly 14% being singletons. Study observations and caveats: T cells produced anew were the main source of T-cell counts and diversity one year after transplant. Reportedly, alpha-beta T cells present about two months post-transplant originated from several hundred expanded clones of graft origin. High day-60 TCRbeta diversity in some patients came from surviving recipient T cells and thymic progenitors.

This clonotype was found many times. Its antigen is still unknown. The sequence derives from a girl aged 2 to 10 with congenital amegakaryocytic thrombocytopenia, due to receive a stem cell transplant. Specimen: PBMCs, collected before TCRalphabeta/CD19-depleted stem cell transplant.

CDR3 region: CASSFSAGGYNEQFF. In DNA, the CDR3 is TGTGCCAGCAGTTTTTCTGCGGGTGGGTACAATGAGCAGTTCTTC. V gene TRBV12-3 or TRBV12-4 combines with J gene TRBJ2-1; the D gene is possibly TRBD2 (5 bases). V shed 3 bases and J shed 4 bases, with 13 bases lying between them. CDR3 length: 15 amino acids.